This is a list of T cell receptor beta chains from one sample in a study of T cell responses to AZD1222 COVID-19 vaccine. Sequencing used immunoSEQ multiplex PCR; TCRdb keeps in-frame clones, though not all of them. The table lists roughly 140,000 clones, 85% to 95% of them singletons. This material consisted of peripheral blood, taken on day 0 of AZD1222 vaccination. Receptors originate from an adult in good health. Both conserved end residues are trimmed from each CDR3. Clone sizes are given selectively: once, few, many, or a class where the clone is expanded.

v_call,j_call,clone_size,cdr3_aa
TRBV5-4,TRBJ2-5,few,ASNRAASANQETQY
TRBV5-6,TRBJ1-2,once,ASSRTIGYT
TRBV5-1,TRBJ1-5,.,ASSLEWGRNQPQH
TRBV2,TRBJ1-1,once,ASRGDRGNTEAF
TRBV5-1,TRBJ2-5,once,ASSLEGQKETQY
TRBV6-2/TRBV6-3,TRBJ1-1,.,ASSKIPRDTVTEAF
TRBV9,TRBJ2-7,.,ANFARTGDYEQY
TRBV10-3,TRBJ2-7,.,AIRAMGLAGDEQY
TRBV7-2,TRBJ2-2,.,ASSGTSGIYAGELF
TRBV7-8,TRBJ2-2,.,ASSSTSGRTGELF
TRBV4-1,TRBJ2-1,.,ASSRDFRASGSSEQF
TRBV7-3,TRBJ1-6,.,ASSFDIVSPLH
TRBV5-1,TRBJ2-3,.,ASSLALAETDTQY
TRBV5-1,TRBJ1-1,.,ASALIPQGASTEAF
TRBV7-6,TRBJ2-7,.,ASSQFMGASYEQY
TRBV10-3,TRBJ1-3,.,AVSFSGNTIY
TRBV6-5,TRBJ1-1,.,ASSYSRGQYTEAF
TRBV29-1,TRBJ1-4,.,SVRTGGSSNEKLF
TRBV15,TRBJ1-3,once,ATSRDNSGNTIY
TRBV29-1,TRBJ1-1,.,SASLGAWNTEAF
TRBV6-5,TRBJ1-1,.,ASSYGGTEAF
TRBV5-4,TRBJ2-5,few,ASSLTSGGQETQY
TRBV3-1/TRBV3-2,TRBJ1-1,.,ASSQERGWGFSEAF
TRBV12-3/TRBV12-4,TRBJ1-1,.,ASSSGTGLFAF
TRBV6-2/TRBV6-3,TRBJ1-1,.,ASSLGQGNTEAF
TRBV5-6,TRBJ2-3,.,ASSHRGGATDTQY
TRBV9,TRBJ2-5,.,ASSVGPRQETQY
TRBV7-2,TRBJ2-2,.,ASSLAGLAGDTGELF
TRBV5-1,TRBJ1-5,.,ASSLGFFNQPQH
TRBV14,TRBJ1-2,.,ASSQDRGYGYT
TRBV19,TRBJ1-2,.,ASSRDLMDSFYGYT
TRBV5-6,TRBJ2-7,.,ASSLGGLYEQY
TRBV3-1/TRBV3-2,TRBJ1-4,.,ASSQQWANEKLF
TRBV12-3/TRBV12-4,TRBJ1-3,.,ASSRDRGNTIY